The entry below gives a single T cell receptor (beta chain) sequence along with its context. Its antigen remains unidentified. Assay: immunoSEQ multiplex PCR; the TCRdb copy retains only in-frame clones and omits some. The sample yields approximately 150,000 clones, about 90% seen once. Germline lookup yields CDR1 SGDLS and CDR2 YYNGEE. CDR3 length: 12 amino acids. V was pared by 2 bases and J by 6 bases, with 5 bases between. The data belong to a study of T cell responses to AZD1222 COVID-19 vaccine. Study-level background: Both about-4-week and about-12-week second-dose recipients were combined.

Points from the study as a whole: Spike-wide coverage was observed for vaccine-associated CD4 TCRs, with dominant responses at 160-218 and 743-854. Females made up more of the donors, who were largely white British, and clonal diversity may have come out too low. Among AZD1222 vaccinees, only six were seropositive at baseline.

The receptor was isolated from an adult in good health. Sample: peripheral blood, taken on day 0 of AZD1222 vaccination. The chain employs TRBV9 and TRBJ2-2, with D unresolved. This CDR3 reads CASSVGPGELFF. CDR3 DNA sequence: TGTGCCAGCAGCGTCGGGCCCGGGGAGCTGTTTTTT. The variable domain in full, with the rest retrieved from reference TRBV9 and TRBJ2-2, is DSGVTQTPKHLITATGQRVTLRCSPRSGDLSVYWYQQSLDQGLQFLIQYYNGEERAKGNILERFSAQQFPDLHSELNLSSLELGDSALYFCASSVGPGELFFGEGSRLTVL.